A selection of T cell receptor beta chains follows, all from one sample in a study of a mutant IDH1 vaccine in newly diagnosed glioma. The antigens these receptors bind are not known. Method: immunoSEQ multiplex PCR; TCRdb's copy keeps in-frame clones and lacks some. This sample yields 45,000 to 60,000 clones, of which just under 80% are seen a single time; around 5.2% belongs to the top ten. This specimen was PBMCs, taken from a glioma patient whose treatment included an IDH1 peptide vaccine. The receptors shown here come from a man in his fifties with glioma. Each CDR3 is given with its conserved first and last residue.

J: TRBJ1-1
V: TRBV7-9
CDR3: CASRLGTGDTEAFF

J: TRBJ2-2
V: TRBV10-3
CDR3: CAISDRSGELFF

J: TRBJ1-5
V: TRBV19
CDR3: CASSSGTGAYGQPQHF

J: TRBJ1-5
V: TRBV6-1
CDR3: CASSLIQGGGQPQHF

J: TRBJ2-1
V: TRBV29-1
CDR3: CSVRGGRANEQFF

J: TRBJ2-7
V: TRBV5-1
CDR3: CASRGGQTSYEQYF

J: TRBJ1-1
V: TRBV6-5
CDR3: CASSYGGTEAFF

J: TRBJ2-7
V: TRBV25-1
CDR3: CASRGDRDAYEQYF

J: TRBJ2-1
V: TRBV7-2
CDR3: CASSLDGSYNEQFF

J: TRBJ2-5
V: TRBV30
CDR3: CACSRGETQYF

J: TRBJ2-7
V: TRBV27
CDR3: CASSLWSQQPFSYEQYF

J: TRBJ2-3
V: TRBV7-2
CDR3: CASSPNRDLVHTQYF

J: TRBJ1-3
V: TRBV5-1
CDR3: CASSLVGAEAGNTIYF

J: TRBJ1-1
V: TRBV5-1
CDR3: CASSLGGVNTEAFF

J: TRBJ2-5
V: TRBV20-1
CDR3: CSAGGAETQYF

J: TRBJ1-4
V: TRBV7-2
CDR3: CASSSGGGREKLFF

J: TRBJ1-2
V: TRBV19
CDR3: CASSISGRGDYGYTF

J: TRBJ1-2
V: TRBV13
CDR3: CASSAGQGLGYTF

J: TRBJ1-1
V: TRBV27
CDR3: CASRAGWEGNTEAFF

J: TRBJ2-1
V: TRBV5-6
CDR3: CASSPQGSSYNEQFF

J: TRBJ1-2
V: TRBV5-1
CDR3: CASSSGRGSYGYTF

J: TRBJ2-7
V: TRBV9
CDR3: CASSVDLGGAYEQYF

J: TRBJ2-6
V: TRBV6-6
CDR3: CASTPRTNVLTF

J: TRBJ1-4
V: TRBV30
CDR3: CALEGTENEKLFF

J: TRBJ1-4
V: TRBV19
CDR3: CASSPREANEKLFF

J: TRBJ2-7
V: TRBV9
CDR3: CASSPRTEDYEQYF

J: TRBJ2-4
V: TRBV29-1
CDR3: CSVPDVLGDIQYF

J: TRBJ1-2
V: TRBV6-6
CDR3: CASSSGRANGYTF

J: TRBJ1-5
V: TRBV7-9
CDR3: CASSLVGGNQPQHF

J: TRBJ2-3
V: TRBV7-7
CDR3: CASSPDSATTDTQYF

J: TRBJ1-1
V: TRBV30
CDR3: CAWSVIGNTEAFF

J: TRBJ1-4
V: TRBV5-4
CDR3: CASSYNQGAKNEKLFF

J: TRBJ1-1
V: TRBV10-3
CDR3: CAIRTGAQEAFF

J: TRBJ2-7
V: TRBV2
CDR3: CASSSLYEQYF

J: TRBJ2-5
V: TRBV5-4
CDR3: CASSIFHRGETQYF

J: TRBJ1-1
V: TRBV28
CDR3: CASSSISTGRTEAFF

J: TRBJ1-1
V: TRBV10-3
CDR3: CAISESGGETEAFF

J: TRBJ2-3
V: TRBV30
CDR3: CAWSGLGASRGLGSTDTQYF

J: TRBJ2-2
V: TRBV7-9
CDR3: CACVGTRVTNTGELFF

J: TRBJ2-7
V: TRBV18
CDR3: CASSPGTAYEQYF

J: TRBJ1-5
V: TRBV14
CDR3: CASSAYRDQPQHF

J: TRBJ2-3
V: TRBV7-2
CDR3: CASSLGGGASGTQYF

J: TRBJ1-1
V: TRBV5-4
CDR3: CASSLGRPRNSEAFF

J: TRBJ2-7
V: TRBV6-6
CDR3: CASSPRTGDEQYF

J: TRBJ2-7
V: TRBV11-1
CDR3: CASSLIGYKGYEQYF

J: TRBJ1-1
V: TRBV30
CDR3: CAWSVGNTEAFF

J: TRBJ2-5
V: TRBV10-3
CDR3: CAISGDLRQETQYF

J: TRBJ2-3
V: TRBV4-1
CDR3: CASSQGRTIGSADTQYF

J: TRBJ1-1
V: TRBV25-1
CDR3: CASSSGTGRTEAFF

J: TRBJ2-2
V: TRBV7-9
CDR3: CASSSPVGVTGELFF

J: TRBJ2-1
V: TRBV15
CDR3: CATRGRGDDEQFF

J: TRBJ1-5
V: TRBV19
CDR3: CASSVIFGGRQPQHF

J: TRBJ1-3
V: TRBV19
CDR3: CASSSLGNTIYF